One TCR beta chain is described in this entry. Possible read error: a much larger clone is one base away. Unique molecular identifiers tagged the TCRbeta library. One entry per CDR3 protein, called by TCRdb with MiXCR from the PCR reads. The table includes a few hundred thousand distinct CDR3 sequences, 10% detected once. The data derive from a study of T-cell reconstitution after alpha-beta-depleted transplantation in children. Germline-derived CDR1 and CDR2 are MDHEN and SYDVKM. V lost 5 bases, J lost 3 bases, and 19 bases lay in between. The CDR3 length is 16 residues. The rearrangement joins TRBV28 to TRBJ2-5; D remains unclear. This receptor was identified in a human donor who donated a stem cell graft to a child with acute lymphoblastic leukemia. Specimen: PBMCs from the stem cell graft donor, collected from the stem cell graft. The chain's CDR3 is CASSPRKVVGEETQYF. For the CDR3, the DNA is TGTGCCAGCAGTCCACGAAAGGTGGTGGGCGAAGAGACCCAGTACTTC.